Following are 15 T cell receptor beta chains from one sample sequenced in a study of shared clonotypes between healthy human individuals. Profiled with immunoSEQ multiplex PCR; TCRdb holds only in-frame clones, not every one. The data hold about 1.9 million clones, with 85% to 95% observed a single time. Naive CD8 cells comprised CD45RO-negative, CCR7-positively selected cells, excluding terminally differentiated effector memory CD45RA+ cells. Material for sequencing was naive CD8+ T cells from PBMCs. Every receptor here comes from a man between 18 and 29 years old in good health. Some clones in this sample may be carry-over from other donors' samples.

CDR3 in amino acids: CASSSPPGGEQFF. The CDR3 DNA reads TGTGCCAGCAGCTCCCCCCCCGGCGGTGAGCAGTTCTTC. This chain joins TRBV7-3 and TRBJ2-1; unclear D gene. Trimming stripped 4 bases from V and 9 bases from J, with 13 bases between. CDR3 length: 13 residues. Germline V gives CDR1 SGHTA, CDR2 FQGTGA.

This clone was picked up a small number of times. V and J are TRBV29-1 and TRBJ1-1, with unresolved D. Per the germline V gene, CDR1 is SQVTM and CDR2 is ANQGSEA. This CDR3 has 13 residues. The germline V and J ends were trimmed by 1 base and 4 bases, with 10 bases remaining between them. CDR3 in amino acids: CSVEGQVITEAFF. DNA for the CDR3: TGCAGCGTTGAAGGGCAGGTGATCACTGAAGCTTTCTTT.

The CDR3 bases are TGTGCCAGCAGCCAATACGTTGGGGAGGCTGGAAACACCATATATTTT. This gives the protein CASSQYVGEAGNTIYF. The V and J genes are TRBV7-2 and TRBJ1-3; D is unclear. The V end lost 5 bases, the J end lost 2 bases, and 16 bases lay between the germline ends. CDR1 SGHTA and CDR2 FQGNSA come from the germline V gene. The CDR3 covers 16 residues.

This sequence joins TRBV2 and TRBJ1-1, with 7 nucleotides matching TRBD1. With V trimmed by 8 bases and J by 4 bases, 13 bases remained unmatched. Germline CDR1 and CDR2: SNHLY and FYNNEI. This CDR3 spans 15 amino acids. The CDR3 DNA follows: TGTGCCAGCGTAAGGGGTATACAGGGGAGCACTGAAGCTTTCTTT. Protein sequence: CASVRGIQGSTEAFF.

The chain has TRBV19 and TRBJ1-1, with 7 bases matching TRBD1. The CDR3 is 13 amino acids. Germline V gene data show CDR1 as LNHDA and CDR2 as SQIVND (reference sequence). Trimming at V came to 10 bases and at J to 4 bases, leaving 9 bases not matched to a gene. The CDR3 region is CATILTGTTEAFF. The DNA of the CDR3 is TGTGCCACCATCCTGACAGGGACCACTGAAGCTTTCTTT.

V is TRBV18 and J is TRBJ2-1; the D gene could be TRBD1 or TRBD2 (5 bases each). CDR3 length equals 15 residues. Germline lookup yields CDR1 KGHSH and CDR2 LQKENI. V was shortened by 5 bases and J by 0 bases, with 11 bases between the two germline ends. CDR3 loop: CASSDRDRSYNEQFF. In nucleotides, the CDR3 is TGTGCCAGCTCAGACCGGGACCGCTCCTACAATGAGCAGTTCTTC.

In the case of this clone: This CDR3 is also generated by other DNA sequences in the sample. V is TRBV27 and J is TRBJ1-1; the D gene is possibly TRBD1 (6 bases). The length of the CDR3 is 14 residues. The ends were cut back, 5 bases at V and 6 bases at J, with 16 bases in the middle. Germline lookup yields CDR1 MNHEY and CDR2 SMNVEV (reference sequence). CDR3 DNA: TGTGCCAGCAGTCCTCGAGGGGGAGTTTCTGAAGCTTTCTTT. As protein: CASSPRGGVSEAFF.

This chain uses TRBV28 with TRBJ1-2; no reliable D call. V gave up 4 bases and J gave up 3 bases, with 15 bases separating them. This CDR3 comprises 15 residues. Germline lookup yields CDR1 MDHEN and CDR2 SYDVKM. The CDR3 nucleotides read TGTGCCAGCAGTTCCCCGGGTGATCGTGACTATGGCTACACCTTC. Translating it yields CASSSPGDRDYGYTF.

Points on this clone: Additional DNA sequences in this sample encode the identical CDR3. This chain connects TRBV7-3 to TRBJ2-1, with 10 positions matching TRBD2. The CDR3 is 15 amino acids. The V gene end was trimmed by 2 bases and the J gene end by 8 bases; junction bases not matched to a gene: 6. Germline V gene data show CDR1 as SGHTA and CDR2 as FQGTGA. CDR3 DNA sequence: TGTGCCAGCAGCTTAGGAGCGGGAGGGCCGTATGAGCAGTTCTTC. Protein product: CASSLGAGGPYEQFF. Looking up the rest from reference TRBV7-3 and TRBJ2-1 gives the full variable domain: GAGVSQTPSNKVTEKGKYVELRCDPISGHTALYWYRQSLGQGPEFLIYFQGTGAADDSGLPNDRFFAVRPEGSVSTLKIQRTERGDSAVYLCASSLGAGGPYEQFFGPGTRLTVL.

CDR3 sequence reads: CASSLKHGGTDTQYF. The CDR3 DNA sequence: TGTGCCAGCAGTCTCAAACACGGGGGAACAGATACGCAGTATTTT. This chain joins TRBV27 and TRBJ2-3, with D possibly being TRBD2 (6 bases). The CDR3 is 15 residues long. In germline, CDR1 is MNHEY, CDR2 SMNVEV (reference sequence). V dropped 5 bases and J dropped 3 bases, with 15 bases sitting between them.

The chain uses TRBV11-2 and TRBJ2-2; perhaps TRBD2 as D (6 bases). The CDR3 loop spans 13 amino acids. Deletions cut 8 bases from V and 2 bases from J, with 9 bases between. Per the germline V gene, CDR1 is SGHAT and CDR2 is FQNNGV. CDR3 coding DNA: TGTGCCAGCTTTAGCGGAAACACCGGGGAGCTGTTTTTT. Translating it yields CASFSGNTGELFF.

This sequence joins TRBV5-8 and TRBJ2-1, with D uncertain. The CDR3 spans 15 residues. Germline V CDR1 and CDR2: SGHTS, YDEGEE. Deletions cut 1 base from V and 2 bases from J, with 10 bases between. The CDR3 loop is CASSLFPRAYNEQFF. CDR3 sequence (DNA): TGTGCCAGCAGCTTGTTTCCTAGGGCCTACAATGAGCAGTTCTTC. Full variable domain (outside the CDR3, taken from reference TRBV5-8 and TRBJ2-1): EAGVTQSPTHLIKTRGQQATLRCSPISGHTSVYWYQQALGLGLQFLLWYDEGEERNRGNFPPRFSGRQFPNYSSELNVNALELEDSALYLCASSLFPRAYNEQFFGPGTRLTVL.

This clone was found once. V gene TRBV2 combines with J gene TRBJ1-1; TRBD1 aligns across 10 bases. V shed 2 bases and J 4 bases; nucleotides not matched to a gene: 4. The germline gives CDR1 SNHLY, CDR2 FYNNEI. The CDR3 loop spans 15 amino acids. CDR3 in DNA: TGTGCCAGCAGTGAACTGAGGGACAGGGGCACTGAAGCTTTCTTT. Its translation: CASSELRDRGTEAFF. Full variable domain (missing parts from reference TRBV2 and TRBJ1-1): EPEVTQTPSHQVTQMGQEVILRCVPISNHLYFYWYRQILGQKVEFLVSFYNNEISEKSEIFDDQFSVERPDGSNFTLKIRSTKLEDSAMYFCASSELRDRGTEAFFGQGTRLTVV.

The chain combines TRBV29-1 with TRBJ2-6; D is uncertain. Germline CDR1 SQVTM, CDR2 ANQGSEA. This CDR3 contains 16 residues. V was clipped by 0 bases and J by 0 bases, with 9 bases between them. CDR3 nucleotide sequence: TGCAGCGTTGAAGAATGGCGCAGCTCTGGGGCCAACGTCCTGACTTTC. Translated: CSVEEWRSSGANVLTF.

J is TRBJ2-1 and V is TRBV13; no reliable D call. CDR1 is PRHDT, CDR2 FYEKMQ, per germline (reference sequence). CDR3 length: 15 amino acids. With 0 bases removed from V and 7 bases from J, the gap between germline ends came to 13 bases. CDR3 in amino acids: CASSLGGVGQNEQFF. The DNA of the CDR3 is TGTGCCAGCAGCTTAGGTGGGGTAGGTCAAAATGAGCAGTTCTTC.